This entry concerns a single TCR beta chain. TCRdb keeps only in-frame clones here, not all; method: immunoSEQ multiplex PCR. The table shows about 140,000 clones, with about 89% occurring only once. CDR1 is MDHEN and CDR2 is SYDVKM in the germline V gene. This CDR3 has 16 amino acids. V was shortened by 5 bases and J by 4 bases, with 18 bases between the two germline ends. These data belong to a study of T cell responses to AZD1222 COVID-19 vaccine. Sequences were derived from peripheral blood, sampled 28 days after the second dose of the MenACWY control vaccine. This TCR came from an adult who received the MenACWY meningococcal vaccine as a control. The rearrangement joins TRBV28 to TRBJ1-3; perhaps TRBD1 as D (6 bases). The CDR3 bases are TGTGCCAGCAGTCTGGGGGCCTCTCTTATAGGAAACACCATATATTTT. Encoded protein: CASSLGASLIGNTIYF.